This is a list of T cell receptor beta chains from one sample in a study of blood T cell repertoires in COVID-19. Method: immunoSEQ multiplex PCR; TCRdb's copy keeps in-frame clones and lacks some. The table lists approximately 190,000 clones, about nine tenths of them singletons. The sample comprised peripheral blood. Receptors were obtained from a man older than 75 with acute or convalescent COVID-19. The CDR3 runs from the conserved cysteine through the conserved F or W. D genes are given only for firm matches. Expanded clones get a size class; other rows say once, few or many, or leave the size out.

v_gene: TRBV18
abundance: few
j_gene: TRBJ2-1
d_gene: TRBD2
CDR3aa: CASSGLAGANEQFF
CDR3nt: TGTGCCAGTTCCGGACTAGCGGGAGCGAATGAGCAGTTCTTC

v_gene: TRBV19
abundance: once
j_gene: TRBJ2-7
d_gene: TRBD2
CDR3aa: CARNGGERSYEQYF
CDR3nt: TGTGCCAGAAATGGGGGGGAGCGTTCCTACGAGCAGTACTTC

v_gene: TRBV19
abundance: -
j_gene: TRBJ1-1
d_gene: -
CDR3aa: CASTNTGGGPNTEAFF
CDR3nt: TGTGCCAGTACCAATACCGGGGGGGGACCGAACACTGAAGCTTTCTTT

v_gene: TRBV19
abundance: -
j_gene: TRBJ1-1
d_gene: TRBD1
CDR3aa: CASSPRQGGTEAFF
CDR3nt: TGTGCCAGTAGTCCTCGACAGGGCGGGACTGAAGCTTTCTTT

v_gene: TRBV19
abundance: -
j_gene: TRBJ2-5
d_gene: -
CDR3aa: CASSIGWGQSTETQYF
CDR3nt: TGTGCCAGTAGTATAGGGTGGGGGCAGTCGACGGAGACCCAGTACTTC

v_gene: TRBV20-1
abundance: -
j_gene: TRBJ2-2
d_gene: TRBD2
CDR3aa: CSASTSGISGELFF
CDR3nt: TGCAGTGCTAGTACCAGCGGGATATCCGGGGAGCTGTTTTTT

v_gene: TRBV28
abundance: -
j_gene: TRBJ2-7
d_gene: TRBD1
CDR3aa: CASSPPGQIYEQYF
CDR3nt: TGTGCCAGCAGTCCCCCGGGACAGATCTACGAGCAGTACTTC

v_gene: TRBV10-3
abundance: once
j_gene: TRBJ2-4
d_gene: -
CDR3aa: CAISASRDINIQYF
CDR3nt: TGTGCCATCAGTGCGTCCCGGGACATAAACATTCAGTACTTC

v_gene: TRBV7-2
abundance: -
j_gene: TRBJ2-2
d_gene: TRBD1
CDR3aa: CASSLRGPGTGELFF
CDR3nt: TGTGCCAGCAGCTTGAGGGGGCCTGGGACCGGGGAGCTGTTTTTT

v_gene: TRBV28
abundance: -
j_gene: TRBJ1-1
d_gene: TRBD1
CDR3aa: CATLPGQRNTEAFF
CDR3nt: TGTGCCACCCTCCCGGGACAGAGGAACACTGAAGCTTTCTTT

v_gene: TRBV30
abundance: -
j_gene: TRBJ2-1
d_gene: TRBD2
CDR3aa: CAWSVPGGPSYEQFF
CDR3nt: TGTGCCTGGAGTGTACCGGGAGGGCCCAGCTATGAGCAGTTCTTC

v_gene: TRBV10-3
abundance: once
j_gene: TRBJ1-6
d_gene: -
CDR3aa: CAISLTDSNSPLHF
CDR3nt: TGTGCCATCAGTTTGACAGACTCTAATTCACCCCTCCACTTT

v_gene: TRBV29-1
abundance: -
j_gene: TRBJ2-7
d_gene: -
CDR3aa: CSTYTNSYEQYF
CDR3nt: TGCAGCACGTACACCAACTCCTACGAGCAGTACTTC

v_gene: TRBV5-1
abundance: -
j_gene: TRBJ2-7
d_gene: -
CDR3aa: CASSLDGQSSYEQYF
CDR3nt: TGCGCCAGCAGCTTGGACGGACAAAGCTCCTACGAGCAGTACTTC

v_gene: TRBV6-5
abundance: -
j_gene: TRBJ1-2
d_gene: -
CDR3aa: CASSYGGQTSYGYTF
CDR3nt: TGTGCCAGCAGTTACGGAGGACAGACCAGCTATGGCTACACCTTC

v_gene: TRBV12-3/TRBV12-4
abundance: -
j_gene: TRBJ2-3
d_gene: -
CDR3aa: CASSSRLETQYF
CDR3nt: TGTGCCAGCAGTTCTAGACTAGAGACGCAGTATTTT

v_gene: TRBV30
abundance: once
j_gene: TRBJ2-2
d_gene: TRBD1
CDR3aa: CAWSVRTGHNTGELFF
CDR3nt: TGTGCCTGGAGTGTAAGGACAGGTCATAACACCGGGGAGCTGTTTTTT

v_gene: TRBV6-6
abundance: -
j_gene: TRBJ2-7
d_gene: -
CDR3aa: CASSLENYEQYF
CDR3nt: TGTGCCAGCAGTTTAGAAAACTACGAGCAGTACTTC

v_gene: TRBV18
abundance: few
j_gene: TRBJ2-2
d_gene: TRBD1
CDR3aa: CASSSQGASGELFF
CDR3nt: TGTGCCAGCTCATCACAGGGGGCGAGCGGGGAGCTGTTTTTT

v_gene: TRBV18
abundance: -
j_gene: TRBJ2-2
d_gene: -
CDR3aa: CASSPGAPGELFF
CDR3nt: TGTGCCAGCTCACCAGGGGCTCCCGGGGAGCTGTTTTTT

v_gene: TRBV7-3
abundance: -
j_gene: TRBJ2-1
d_gene: TRBD2
CDR3aa: CASSLTASGAYNEQFF
CDR3nt: TGTGCCAGCAGCTTAACGGCTAGCGGGGCCTACAATGAGCAGTTCTTC

v_gene: TRBV30
abundance: -
j_gene: TRBJ2-4
d_gene: TRBD1
CDR3aa: CAWSAGQKDSQGTKNIQYF
CDR3nt: TGTGCCTGGAGTGCGGGACAGAAGGACAGCCAAGGGACCAAAAACATTCAGTACTTC

v_gene: TRBV6-5
abundance: -
j_gene: TRBJ1-1
d_gene: -
CDR3aa: CASSSHLSSEAFF
CDR3nt: TGTGCCAGCAGTTCCCACCTGAGCTCTGAAGCTTTCTTT

v_gene: TRBV7-3
abundance: -
j_gene: TRBJ2-1
d_gene: -
CDR3aa: CASSLSGVYYNEQFF
CDR3nt: TGTGCCAGCAGCTTAAGCGGAGTCTATTACAATGAGCAGTTCTTC

v_gene: TRBV29-1
abundance: -
j_gene: TRBJ1-3
d_gene: -
CDR3aa: CSVEPGSGNTIYF
CDR3nt: TGCAGCGTTGAACCGGGATCGGGAAACACCATATATTTT

v_gene: TRBV11-3
abundance: once
j_gene: TRBJ2-1
d_gene: TRBD2
CDR3aa: CASSILAGGAIRFF
CDR3nt: TGTGCCAGCAGCATTCTAGCGGGAGGGGCTATTCGGTTCTTC

v_gene: TRBV27
abundance: few
j_gene: TRBJ1-2
d_gene: -
CDR3aa: CASSPTESYGYTF
CDR3nt: TGTGCCAGCAGTCCAACAGAATCTTATGGCTACACCTTC

v_gene: TRBV3-1/TRBV3-2
abundance: -
j_gene: TRBJ2-6
d_gene: -
CDR3aa: CASVFSGANVLTF
CDR3nt: TGTGCCAGCGTCTTCTCTGGGGCCAACGTCCTGACTTTC

v_gene: TRBV28
abundance: -
j_gene: TRBJ2-7
d_gene: -
CDR3aa: CASSSPGSDDYEQYF
CDR3nt: TGTGCCAGCAGTTCCCCGGGTAGCGACGACTACGAGCAGTACTTC

v_gene: TRBV27
abundance: -
j_gene: TRBJ2-5
d_gene: TRBD1
CDR3aa: CATRDRVQETQYF
CDR3nt: TGTGCCACCCGGGACAGGGTCCAAGAGACCCAGTACTTC

v_gene: TRBV4-1
abundance: -
j_gene: TRBJ2-5
d_gene: TRBD2
CDR3aa: CASSQVALAGKQETQYF
CDR3nt: TGCGCCAGCAGCCAAGTTGCGTTAGCGGGGAAACAAGAGACCCAGTACTTC

v_gene: TRBV7-2
abundance: -
j_gene: TRBJ2-2
d_gene: TRBD2
CDR3aa: CASSLGLANTGELFF
CDR3nt: TGTGCCAGCAGCTTGGGACTAGCTAACACCGGGGAGCTGTTTTTT

v_gene: TRBV2
abundance: -
j_gene: TRBJ2-7
d_gene: -
CDR3aa: CASMFRRQPYEQYF
CDR3nt: TGTGCCAGCATGTTCCGCAGGCAACCCTACGAGCAGTACTTC

v_gene: TRBV4-1
abundance: -
j_gene: TRBJ2-3
d_gene: TRBD2
CDR3aa: CASSQALAGVTDTQYF
CDR3nt: TGCGCCAGCAGCCAAGCCTTAGCGGGAGTCACAGATACGCAGTATTTT

v_gene: TRBV19
abundance: few
j_gene: TRBJ2-1
d_gene: -
CDR3aa: CASTQGGSGNEQFF
CDR3nt: TGTGCCAGTACACAGGGGGGGTCCGGCAATGAGCAGTTCTTC

v_gene: TRBV11-2
abundance: -
j_gene: TRBJ2-3
d_gene: -
CDR3aa: CASSKAVTQYF
CDR3nt: TGTGCCAGCAGTAAAGCGGTTACGCAGTATTTT

v_gene: TRBV18
abundance: -
j_gene: TRBJ1-6
d_gene: TRBD1
CDR3aa: CASSGQGIGDSPLHF
CDR3nt: TGTGCCAGCTCGGGACAGGGGATCGGGGATTCACCCCTCCACTTT

v_gene: TRBV24-1
abundance: -
j_gene: TRBJ2-3
d_gene: -
CDR3aa: CATSDSLDIPLTDTQYF
CDR3nt: TGTGCCACCAGTGATTCCTTGGACATCCCTCTGACAGATACGCAGTATTTT

v_gene: TRBV28
abundance: -
j_gene: TRBJ1-5
d_gene: -
CDR3aa: CASSLLYQPQHF
CDR3nt: TGTGCCAGCAGTTTACTCTATCAGCCCCAGCATTTT

v_gene: TRBV7-2
abundance: -
j_gene: TRBJ1-5
d_gene: -
CDR3aa: CASSPGWGNQPQHF
CDR3nt: TGTGCCAGCAGCCCAGGATGGGGCAATCAGCCCCAGCATTTT

v_gene: TRBV27
abundance: -
j_gene: TRBJ1-5
d_gene: -
CDR3aa: CASSSPQGPQHF
CDR3nt: TGTGCCAGCAGTTCGCCGCAGGGTCCCCAGCATTTT

v_gene: TRBV7-9
abundance: -
j_gene: TRBJ2-2
d_gene: -
CDR3aa: CASSSVGVYTGELFF
CDR3nt: TGTGCCAGCAGCTCCGTCGGGGTTTACACCGGGGAGCTGTTTTTT

v_gene: TRBV7-2
abundance: -
j_gene: TRBJ2-7
d_gene: TRBD2
CDR3aa: CASSLIAGAYEQYF
CDR3nt: TGTGCCAGCAGCTTAATAGCGGGGGCCTACGAGCAGTACTTC

v_gene: TRBV14
abundance: -
j_gene: TRBJ2-1
d_gene: TRBD1
CDR3aa: CASSQGQGANEQFF
CDR3nt: TGTGCCAGCAGCCAAGGGCAGGGGGCTAATGAGCAGTTCTTC

v_gene: TRBV3-1/TRBV3-2
abundance: -
j_gene: TRBJ2-1
d_gene: TRBD2
CDR3aa: CASSQVRSSGRTNEQFF
CDR3nt: TGTGCCAGCAGCCAAGTAAGGTCTAGCGGGAGAACAAATGAGCAGTTCTTC

v_gene: TRBV12-3/TRBV12-4
abundance: -
j_gene: TRBJ2-5
d_gene: -
CDR3aa: CASSFSGAETQYF
CDR3nt: TGTGCCAGCAGCTTTTCAGGGGCTGAGACCCAGTACTTC

v_gene: TRBV7-9
abundance: -
j_gene: TRBJ1-1
d_gene: TRBD1
CDR3aa: CASSFSTIGTGGAGTEAFF
CDR3nt: TGTGCCAGCAGCTTTTCCACTATAGGGACAGGGGGCGCGGGCACTGAAGCTTTCTTT

v_gene: TRBV30
abundance: once
j_gene: TRBJ2-3
d_gene: -
CDR3aa: CAWSVRGSSVGDTQYF
CDR3nt: TGTGCCTGGAGTGTACGAGGGTCGAGCGTCGGAGATACGCAGTATTTT

v_gene: TRBV10-3
abundance: -
j_gene: TRBJ1-1
d_gene: TRBD1
CDR3aa: CAISEQGADTEAFF
CDR3nt: TGTGCCATCAGTGAACAGGGGGCGGACACTGAAGCTTTCTTT

v_gene: TRBV6-6
abundance: -
j_gene: TRBJ1-5
d_gene: TRBD1
CDR3aa: CASSRPRDRVRSNQPQHF
CDR3nt: TGTGCCAGCAGTCGTCCTCGGGACAGGGTACGGAGCAATCAGCCCCAGCATTTT

v_gene: TRBV19
abundance: -
j_gene: TRBJ1-2
d_gene: TRBD1
CDR3aa: CASSMNRGAYGYTF
CDR3nt: TGTGCCAGTAGTATGAACAGGGGGGCGTACGGCTACACCTTC

v_gene: TRBV27
abundance: -
j_gene: TRBJ1-6
d_gene: TRBD1
CDR3aa: CASMDRANSPLHF
CDR3nt: TGTGCCAGCATGGACAGGGCTAATTCACCCCTCCACTTT

v_gene: TRBV28
abundance: -
j_gene: TRBJ1-1
d_gene: TRBD1
CDR3aa: CASSGLQGAGTEAFF
CDR3nt: TGTGCCAGCAGTGGCCTACAGGGGGCTGGGACTGAAGCTTTCTTT